This is a list of T cell receptor beta chains from one sample in a study of shared clonotypes between healthy human individuals. Sequencing used immunoSEQ multiplex PCR; TCRdb keeps in-frame clones, though not all of them. The sample holds about 2.3 million clones, 85% to 95% seen once. Sequencing used naive CD4+ T cells from PBMCs. The receptors here all came from a man younger than 30 in good health. Some clones in this sample may be carry-over from other donors' samples. Both conserved end residues are part of each CDR3. The order of the fields is V gene, J gene, CDR3 length, CDR3 protein.

V: TRBV12-5
J: TRBJ1-1
length: 15
CDR3: CASGLGDRGALRAFF

V: TRBV7-2
J: TRBJ1-2
length: 14
CDR3: CASSSYIDPVGYTF

V: TRBV18
J: TRBJ2-3
length: 13
CDR3: CASSPRTADTQYF

V: TRBV10-3
J: TRBJ1-4
length: 14
CDR3: CAISEQGDNEKLFF

V: TRBV7-2
J: TRBJ2-5
length: 13
CDR3: CASSQDGQETQYF

V: TRBV6-6
J: TRBJ1-4
length: 15
CDR3: CASSNGDSRNEKLFF

V: TRBV7-2
J: TRBJ2-5
length: 14
CDR3: CASSFRAGQETQYF

V: TRBV5-1
J: TRBJ1-1
length: 14
CDR3: CASSLGWGNTEAFF

V: TRBV29-1
J: TRBJ2-3
length: 12
CDR3: CSVAASTDTQYF

V: TRBV11-2
J: TRBJ2-7
length: 15
CDR3: CASSPGTSGFYEQYF

V: TRBV4-1
J: TRBJ2-7
length: 14
CDR3: CASSQVPGTHEQYF

V: TRBV11-2
J: TRBJ1-2
length: 15
CDR3: CASSLGVGRTWGYTF

V: TRBV28
J: TRBJ1-2
length: 12
CDR3: CASGNQGYGYTF

V: TRBV27
J: TRBJ2-3
length: 15
CDR3: CASSGTSGTTDTQYF

V: TRBV4-1
J: TRBJ2-5
length: 16
CDR3: CASSQDPAEGGETQYF

V: TRBV7-9
J: TRBJ1-2
length: 13
CDR3: CASSLSANYGYTF

V: TRBV7-8
J: TRBJ2-2
length: 17
CDR3: CASSLRGLAGFAGELFF

V: TRBV27
J: TRBJ2-7
length: 14
CDR3: CASSLLRGAYEQYF

V: TRBV7-2
J: TRBJ1-2
length: 15
CDR3: CASSPFGQSNYGYTF

V: TRBV6-1
J: TRBJ1-2
length: 13
CDR3: CASSEAGDYGYTF

V: TRBV6-1
J: TRBJ1-4
length: 11
CDR3: CASSAAVKLFF

V: TRBV7-2
J: TRBJ2-7
length: 14
CDR3: CASRIGQRSYEQYF

V: TRBV28
J: TRBJ1-3
length: 15
CDR3: CASGDSGGLRNTIYF

V: TRBV9
J: TRBJ2-3
length: 15
CDR3: CASSVGLAGTDTQYF

V: TRBV5-1
J: TRBJ2-7
length: 15
CDR3: CASSPDSTTSYEQYF

V: TRBV5-1
J: TRBJ2-5
length: 15
CDR3: CASSLAWGAQETQYF

V: TRBV28
J: TRBJ2-3
length: 16
CDR3: CASSFLRLESTDTQYF

V: TRBV21-1
J: TRBJ1-2
length: 14
CDR3: CASSKERQGGGYTF

V: TRBV7-2
J: TRBJ2-2
length: 16
CDR3: CASSLFGGLNTGELFF

V: TRBV2
J: TRBJ2-1
length: 13
CDR3: CASKGSGRTEQFF

V: TRBV28
J: TRBJ2-1
length: 15
CDR3: CASSLRREGPNEQFF